Given below is one TCR beta chain in context. Antigen: not known. These data belong to a study of T cells in narcolepsy. Study results and caveats: Autoreactive clone sequences were missing from some blood memory CD4+ repertoires.

Assay: immunoSEQ multiplex PCR; the TCRdb copy retains only in-frame clones and omits some. The data contain around 30,000 clones, about 77% of them singletons. The CDR3 covers 17 residues. This TCR derives from a human donor with narcolepsy. Input material: CD45RA- memory CD4+ T cells from PBMCs. The rearrangement joins TRBV21-1 to TRBJ2-4; TRBD2 reflects the table's D call only, with no check against the DNA. TRBV21-1 is a pseudogene segment. The CDR3 reads CASSSAGLAGGKNIQYF. In DNA form, the CDR3 reads TGTGCCAGCAGCAGCGCGGGACTAGCGGGAGGGAAAAACATTCAGTACTTC.